What follows are 28 T cell receptor beta chains derived from one specimen sequenced in a study of cytomegalovirus exposure and HLA in healthy donors. Some clones are missing from TCRdb's copy, which holds only in-frame ones; the method was immunoSEQ multiplex PCR. The repertoire holds tens of thousands of clones, 95% seen once, with about 3.5% in the top ten. Source material: PBMCs. The receptors were sampled from a man younger than 35 in good health and CMV-seronegative.

The chain carries TRBV11-2 and TRBJ2-6; no definite D call. The CDR3 contains 12 residues. Germline CDR1 reads SGHAT; CDR2 reads FQNNGV. The CDR3 spells CATGSGANVLTF. The DNA for the CDR3 is TGTGCAACGGGCTCTGGGGCCAACGTCCTGACTTTC.

The rearrangement links TRBV30 to TRBJ2-7; TRBD2 matches at 8 bases. CDR3 length: 15 amino acids. The germline V gene has CDR1 GTSNPN and CDR2 SVGIG (reference sequence). The V segment lost 1 base and the J segment 6 bases; nucleotides outside the gene matches: 11. CDR3 nucleotide sequence: TGTGCCTGGAGTGGAGCGGGGCTAGCGGGCCGCGAGCAGTACTTC. Protein product: CAWSGAGLAGREQYF.

Comments on this clone: The junction and the germline gene differ at one end; a read error may be behind it. The chain links TRBV25-1 to TRBJ1-1; 8 bases fit TRBD1. The germline gives CDR1 MGHDK, CDR2 SYGVNS. The length of the CDR3 is 14 residues. The CDR3 DNA follows: TGTGCCAGCAGTGAGACAGGGGTGAAGACTGAAGCTTTCTTT. Its translation is CASSETGVKTEAFF.

This chain links TRBV19 with TRBJ1-5; D is unresolved. This CDR3 region has 14 residues. The V end was cut by 6 bases, the J end by 3 bases, with 12 bases between. CDR1 LNHDA and CDR2 SQIVND come from the germline V gene (reference sequence). CDR3 in amino acids: CASRVEGFNQPQHF. The DNA for the CDR3 is TGTGCCAGTAGGGTTGAGGGATTCAATCAGCCCCAGCATTTT.

This rearrangement joins TRBV9 to TRBJ1-3; 7 bases are shared with TRBD1. Germline CDR1 reads SGDLS; CDR2 reads YYNGEE. The CDR3 is 16 residues long. Germline trimming cut 3 bases from V and 0 bases from J; bases unmatched to any gene: 6. CDR3 sequence reads: CASSASGTVSGNTIYF. DNA for the CDR3: TGTGCCAGCAGCGCTTCTGGGACAGTCTCTGGAAACACCATATATTTT.

The chain combines TRBV7-3 with TRBJ2-5; TRBD1 agrees at 7 bases. Per the germline V gene, CDR1 is SGHTA and CDR2 is FQGTGA. This CDR3 has 14 residues. J gave up 1 base and V 5 bases, and 4 bases lay outside the gene matches. CDR3 residues: CASSPGTAQETQYF. The CDR3 coding sequence is TGTGCCAGCAGCCCTGGGACAGCCCAAGAGACCCAGTACTTC.

This chain connects TRBV27 to TRBJ2-7; weak D call: TRBD1 (6 bases). The CDR3 covers 13 residues. The V gene lost 6 bases and the J gene lost 2 bases, with 11 bases spanning the gap. CDR1 is MNHEY and CDR2 is SMNVEV in the germline V gene (reference sequence). Here the CDR3 reads CASRRQETYEQYF. The CDR3 bases are TGTGCCAGCAGGCGACAGGAGACCTACGAGCAGTACTTC.

This chain links TRBV11-2 with TRBJ1-3; D is ambiguous. Germline loops: CDR1 SGHAT, CDR2 FQNNGV. The CDR3 spans 13 residues. Trimming cost V 5 bases and J 0 bases, with 5 bases left between them. Here the CDR3 reads CASSPSSGNTIYF. The CDR3 DNA is TGTGCCAGCAGCCCGAGCTCTGGAAACACCATATATTTT.

V gene TRBV7-8 combines with J gene TRBJ1-5, with 9 bases matching TRBD1. V shed 5 bases, J shed 8 bases, and the junction held 19 bases outside the gene matches. The CDR3 is 18 amino acids. Germline V gene sequence: CDR1 SGHVS, CDR2 FQNEAQ. CDR3 nucleotide sequence: TGTGCCAGCAGCCCGACTATCCTTCGTGACAGGGGGGTAAAGCCCCAGCATTTT. Its translation: CASSPTILRDRGVKPQHF.

The V gene is TRBV2, the J gene TRBJ1-1, with D unresolved. The germline gives CDR1 SNHLY, CDR2 FYNNEI. Trimming removed 8 bases at V and 5 bases at J, with 12 bases between. The CDR3 covers 12 residues. CDR3 loop: CASVRSGTEAFF. The CDR3 DNA sequence: TGTGCCAGCGTTAGATCAGGTACTGAAGCTTTCTTT.

The chain couples TRBV7-8 to TRBJ1-4; D is perhaps TRBD1 (5 bases). V was clipped by 5 bases and J by 5 bases, with 15 bases between them. The V gene's germline CDR1 is SGHVS and CDR2 FQNEAQ. The CDR3 is 15 amino acids. The CDR3 loop reads CASSTETAPNEKLFF. The CDR3 coding sequence is TGTGCCAGCAGCACCGAGACAGCTCCGAATGAAAAACTGTTTTTT.

V gene TRBV28 combines with J gene TRBJ1-5; 9 nucleotides line up with TRBD1. CDR1 is MDHEN, CDR2 SYDVKM, per germline. V was pared by 6 bases and J by 8 bases, with 5 bases of the junction left unmatched. The CDR3 contains 13 residues. CDR3 nucleotide sequence: TGTGCCAGCAGCCCGGGGACAGGGAAGCCCCAGCATTTT. This gives the protein CASSPGTGKPQHF.

V usage is TRBV29-1 and J usage is TRBJ1-2; D remains unclear. The CDR3 contains 13 residues. CDR1 SQVTM and CDR2 ANQGSEA come from the germline V gene. CDR3 in amino acids: CIIKGSGDSGYTF. The CDR3 DNA reads as TGCATCATAAAAGGGAGCGGAGATAGTGGCTACACCTTC.

This chain uses TRBV5-4 with TRBJ2-3, with D possibly TRBD1 on 7 matching bases. Germline V gene lookup returns CDR1 SGHNT and CDR2 YYREEE (reference sequence). The CDR3 has 16 residues. Trimming took off 5 bases at V and 1 base at J, with 17 bases between the two ends. CDR3 sequence: CASRDSRGARTDTQYF. CDR3 DNA sequence: TGTGCCAGCAGGGACTCCAGGGGGGCTCGCACAGATACGCAGTATTTT.

This clone was recorded once. The chain uses TRBV19 and TRBJ2-3; D may be TRBD2 (6 bases). Germline V gene lookup returns CDR1 LNHDA and CDR2 SQIVND (reference sequence). V was clipped by 5 bases and J by 14 bases, with 14 bases between them. The CDR3 consists of 11 residues. The CDR3 is CASSSKGLPYF. CDR3 nucleotides: TGTGCCAGTAGTTCCAAGGGACTTCCGTATTTT.

The chain couples TRBV5-1 to TRBJ1-1; TRBD1 might be the D (5 bases). V gave up 4 bases and J gave up 4 bases, with 14 bases separating them. In germline, CDR1 is SGHRS, CDR2 YFSETQ. CDR3 size: 14 residues. The CDR3 spells CASSPQTGGTEAFF. Written as DNA, the CDR3 is TGCGCCAGCAGCCCCCAAACGGGGGGCACTGAAGCTTTCTTT. The variable domain in full, completed from reference TRBV5-1 and TRBJ1-1, reads KAGVTQTPRYLIKTRGQQVTLSCSPISGHRSVSWYQQTPGQGLQFLFEYFSETQRNKGNFPGRFSGRQFSNSRSEMNVSTLELGDSALYLCASSPQTGGTEAFFGQGTRLTVV.

The rearrangement uses TRBV28 and TRBJ1-1; D remains unclear. Trimming took off 5 bases at V and 0 bases at J, with 7 bases between the two ends. The CDR3 contains 13 residues. Germline-derived CDR1 and CDR2 are MDHEN and SYDVKM. The CDR3 sequence is CASSLTVNTEAFF. The CDR3, as DNA: TGTGCCAGCAGTCTCACGGTGAACACTGAAGCTTTCTTT.

The J gene is TRBJ2-3, the V gene TRBV10-2; TRBD2 aligns across 11 bases. This CDR3 has 16 amino acids. V dropped 5 bases and J dropped 4; count of bases not matched to a gene: 8. CDR1 WSHSY and CDR2 SAAADI come from the germline V gene. As DNA, the CDR3 is TGCGCCAGCAGTCTCACCACTAGCGGGGGAGCAGATACGCAGTATTTT. Amino acid sequence: CASSLTTSGGADTQYF.

This clone was recorded only once. V is TRBV10-1 and J is TRBJ2-1; D gene unclear. Looked up from germline, CDR1 is WNHNN and CDR2 is SYGVQD (reference sequence). Trimming took off 2 bases at V and 5 bases at J, with 4 bases between the two ends. This CDR3 has 12 residues. CDR3 sequence: CASSEADNEQFF. CDR3 nucleotide sequence: TGCGCCAGCAGTGAGGCGGACAATGAGCAGTTCTTC.

The chain couples TRBV27 to TRBJ2-1; 7 nucleotides align to TRBD2. Germline CDR1 MNHEY, CDR2 SMNVEV (reference sequence). There are 11 residues in the CDR3. With 6 bases clipped from V and 13 bases from J, the junction kept 6 bases outside the gene matches. The CDR3 DNA sequence: TGTGCCAGCAGGGATGGGACTACTCAGTTCTTC. The encoded protein is CASRDGTTQFF.

This chain joins TRBV27 and TRBJ2-7, with 11 bases lining up with TRBD2. V lost 6 bases, J lost 5 bases, and 9 bases stayed unmatched. The CDR3 contains 15 residues. The germline gives CDR1 MNHEY, CDR2 SMNVEV (reference sequence). CDR3 sequence (DNA): TGTGCCAGCAGACTCACTAGCGGGGGTAGCAACGAGCAGTACTTC. Its translation: CASRLTSGGSNEQYF.

This chain links TRBV6-6 with TRBJ2-7, with 8 positions matching TRBD1. The V gene end was trimmed by 6 bases and the J gene end by 4 bases; junction bases not matched to a gene: 11. The CDR3 contains 15 residues. Looked up from germline, CDR1 is MNHNY and CDR2 is SVGAGI (reference sequence). CDR3 protein: CASSSPGQVIYEQYF. CDR3 DNA sequence: TGTGCCAGCAGCTCTCCGGGACAGGTGATATACGAGCAGTACTTC.

The chain links TRBV6-6 to TRBJ2-7, with D uncertain. V dropped 0 bases and J dropped 6 bases, with 6 bases sitting between them. The CDR3 covers 12 residues. Germline V gene sequence: CDR1 MNHNY, CDR2 SVGAGI (reference sequence). DNA for the CDR3: TGTGCCAGCAGTTACTCCCGTATCGAGCAGTACTTC. This translates into CASSYSRIEQYF.

The chain employs TRBV5-5 and TRBJ2-1, with unresolved D. Between the trimmed V and J ends, which lost 4 bases and 7 bases, there was a span of 15 bases. The CDR3 has 14 amino acids. Germline assignment: CDR1 SGHKS and CDR2 YYEKEE (reference sequence). The CDR3, as DNA: TGTGCCAGCAGCCCTAAGGTAGGAGCTAATGAGCAGTTCTTC. It codes for CASSPKVGANEQFF.

The chain combines TRBV6-6 with TRBJ1-1, with a weak D call TRBD1 (5 bases). Trimming took off 2 bases at V and 4 bases at J, with 11 bases between the two ends. The V gene's germline CDR1 is MNHNY and CDR2 SVGAGI (reference sequence). CDR3 length: 14 amino acids. In DNA, the CDR3 is TGTGCCAGCAGTTACGACCAGGGTGGCACTGAAGCTTTCTTT. Its protein product is CASSYDQGGTEAFF.

V usage is TRBV7-2 and J usage is TRBJ2-3, with TRBD2 matching over 7 bases. Per germline, CDR1 SGHTA and CDR2 FQGNSA. There are 15 residues in the CDR3. Germline trimming cut 5 bases from V and 2 bases from J; bases unmatched to any gene: 7. The CDR3 DNA reads as TGTGCCAGCAGCGTACAGCGGGGCCCCACAGATACGCAGTATTTT. Residues: CASSVQRGPTDTQYF. Using reference TRBV7-2 and TRBJ2-3 for the parts outside the CDR3, the full variable domain is GAGVSQSPSNKVTEKGKDVELRCDPISGHTALYWYRQSLGQGLEFLIYFQGNSAPDKSGLPSDRFSAERTGGSVSTLTIQRTQQEDSAVYLCASSVQRGPTDTQYFGPGTRLTVL.

The V gene is TRBV29-1, the J gene TRBJ1-2; 7 nucleotides agree with TRBD1. Germline values: CDR1 SQVTM, CDR2 ANQGSEA. CDR3 length: 16 amino acids. Germline trimming cut 0 bases from V and 8 bases from J; bases unmatched to any gene: 15. The CDR3 DNA follows: TGCAGCGTTGAAGAAGGTAACAGGGGAGTCCGAGGCGGCTACACCTTC. Translating gives CSVEEGNRGVRGGYTF.

The chain employs TRBV2 and TRBJ1-1, with 11 bases aligning to TRBD1. CDR3 length equals 14 residues. The V gene end was trimmed by 7 bases and the J gene end by 7 bases; junction bases not matched to a gene: 8. CDR1 SNHLY and CDR2 FYNNEI come from the germline V gene. CDR3: CASTLGQGAFEAFF. The CDR3 coding sequence is TGTGCCAGCACGCTCGGACAGGGGGCCTTTGAAGCTTTCTTT.